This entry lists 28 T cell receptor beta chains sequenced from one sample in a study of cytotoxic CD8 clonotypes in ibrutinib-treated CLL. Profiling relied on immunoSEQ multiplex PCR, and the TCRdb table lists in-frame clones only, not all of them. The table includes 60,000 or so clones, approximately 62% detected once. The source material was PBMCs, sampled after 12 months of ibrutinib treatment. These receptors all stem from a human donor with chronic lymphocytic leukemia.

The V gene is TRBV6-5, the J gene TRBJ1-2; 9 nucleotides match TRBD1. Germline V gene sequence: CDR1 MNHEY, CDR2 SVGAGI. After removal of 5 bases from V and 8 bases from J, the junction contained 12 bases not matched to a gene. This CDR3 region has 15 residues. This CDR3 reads CASSRTGDDPKGYTF. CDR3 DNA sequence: TGTGCCAGCAGTAGGACAGGGGATGATCCGAAGGGCTACACCTTC.

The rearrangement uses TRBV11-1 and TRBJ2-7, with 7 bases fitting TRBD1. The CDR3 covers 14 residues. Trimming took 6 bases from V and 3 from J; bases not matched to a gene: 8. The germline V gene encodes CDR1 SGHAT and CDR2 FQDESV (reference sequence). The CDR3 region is CASRDRDSFYEQYF. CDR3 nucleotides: TGTGCCAGCAGAGACCGGGACAGTTTCTACGAGCAGTACTTC.

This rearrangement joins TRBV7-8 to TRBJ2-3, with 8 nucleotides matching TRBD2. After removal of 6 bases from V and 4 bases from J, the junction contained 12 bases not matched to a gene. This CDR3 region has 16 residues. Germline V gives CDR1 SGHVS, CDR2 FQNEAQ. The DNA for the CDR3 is TGTGCCAGCAGTTCGGGAACGGGAGCGGGGGCAGATACGCAGTATTTT. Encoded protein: CASSSGTGAGADTQYF.

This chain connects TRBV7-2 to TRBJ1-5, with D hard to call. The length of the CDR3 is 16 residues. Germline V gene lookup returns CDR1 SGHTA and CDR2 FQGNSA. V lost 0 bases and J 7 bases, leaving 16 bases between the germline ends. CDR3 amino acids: CASSLAHSGRRQPQHF. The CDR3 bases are TGTGCCAGCAGCTTAGCGCACAGTGGAAGGAGACAGCCCCAGCATTTT.

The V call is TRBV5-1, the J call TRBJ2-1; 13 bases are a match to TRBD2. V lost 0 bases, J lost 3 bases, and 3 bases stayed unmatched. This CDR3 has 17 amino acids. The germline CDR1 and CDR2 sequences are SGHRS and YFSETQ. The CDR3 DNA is TGCGCCAGCAGCTTGGGACTAGCGGGGGGCCACTACAATGAGCAGTTCTTC. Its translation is CASSLGLAGGHYNEQFF.

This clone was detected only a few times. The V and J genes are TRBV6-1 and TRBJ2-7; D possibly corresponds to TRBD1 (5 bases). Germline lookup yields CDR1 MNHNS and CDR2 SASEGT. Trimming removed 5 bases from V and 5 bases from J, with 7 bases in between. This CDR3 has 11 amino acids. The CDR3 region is CASSLGDEQYV. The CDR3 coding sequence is TGTGCCAGCAGTTTAGGGGACGAGCAGTACGTC.

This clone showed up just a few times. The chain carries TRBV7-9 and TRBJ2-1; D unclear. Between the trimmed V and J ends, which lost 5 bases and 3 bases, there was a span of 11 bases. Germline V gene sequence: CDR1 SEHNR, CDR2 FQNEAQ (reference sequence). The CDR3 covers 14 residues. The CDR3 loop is CASSPFELYNEQFF. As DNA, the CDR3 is TGTGCCAGCAGCCCGTTCGAGCTCTACAATGAGCAGTTCTTC.

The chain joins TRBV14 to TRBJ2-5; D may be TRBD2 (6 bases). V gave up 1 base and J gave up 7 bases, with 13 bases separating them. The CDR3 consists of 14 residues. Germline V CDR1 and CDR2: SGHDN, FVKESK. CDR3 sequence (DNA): TGTGCCAGCAGCCAAGTCGGGGGATCCCGGACCCAGTACTTC. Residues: CASSQVGGSRTQYF.

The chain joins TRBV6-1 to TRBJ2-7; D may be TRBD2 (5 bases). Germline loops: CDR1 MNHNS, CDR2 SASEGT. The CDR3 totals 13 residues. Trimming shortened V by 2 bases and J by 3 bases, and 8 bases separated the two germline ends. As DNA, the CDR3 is TGTGCCAGCAGTGAAAGGAGGAACTACGAGCAGTACTTC. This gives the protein CASSERRNYEQYF.

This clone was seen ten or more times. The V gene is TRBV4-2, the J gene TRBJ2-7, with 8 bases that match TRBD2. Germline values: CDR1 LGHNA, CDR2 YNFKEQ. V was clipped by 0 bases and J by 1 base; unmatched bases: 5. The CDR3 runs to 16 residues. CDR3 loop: CASSQDTAGASYEQYF. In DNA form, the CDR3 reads TGTGCCAGCAGCCAAGATACAGCGGGAGCTTCCTACGAGCAGTACTTC.

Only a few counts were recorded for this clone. CDR3 bases: TGCGCCAGCAGCCAAGATCCCGGGACGGTCTATGGCTACACCTTC. Translating gives CASSQDPGTVYGYTF. The rearrangement joins TRBV4-1 to TRBJ1-2, with D tentatively TRBD1 (5 bases). This CDR3 region has 15 residues. V was pared by 0 bases and J by 4 bases, with 12 bases between. The germline gives CDR1 MGHRA, CDR2 YSYEKL.

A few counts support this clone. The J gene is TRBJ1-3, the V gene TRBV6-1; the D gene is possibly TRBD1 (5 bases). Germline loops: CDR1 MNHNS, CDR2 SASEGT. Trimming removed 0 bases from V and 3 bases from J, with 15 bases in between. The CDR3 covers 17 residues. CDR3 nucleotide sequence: TGTGCCAGCAGTGAAGCGGTTCCAGGGTTTAGTGGAAACACCATATATTTT. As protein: CASSEAVPGFSGNTIYF.

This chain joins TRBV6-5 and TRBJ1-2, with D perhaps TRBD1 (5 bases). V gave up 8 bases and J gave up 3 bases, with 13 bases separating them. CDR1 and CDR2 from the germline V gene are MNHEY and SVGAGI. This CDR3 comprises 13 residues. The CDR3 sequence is CASSPGVYYGYTF. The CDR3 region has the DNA TGTGCCAGCTCCCCGGGGGTCTACTATGGCTACACCTTC.

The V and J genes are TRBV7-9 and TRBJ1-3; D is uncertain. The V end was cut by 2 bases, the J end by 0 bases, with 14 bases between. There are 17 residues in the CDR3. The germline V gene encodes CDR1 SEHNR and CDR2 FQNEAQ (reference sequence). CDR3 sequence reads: CASSLMPAGSSGNTIYF. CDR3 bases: TGTGCCAGCAGCTTAATGCCCGCTGGGAGCTCTGGAAACACCATATATTTT.

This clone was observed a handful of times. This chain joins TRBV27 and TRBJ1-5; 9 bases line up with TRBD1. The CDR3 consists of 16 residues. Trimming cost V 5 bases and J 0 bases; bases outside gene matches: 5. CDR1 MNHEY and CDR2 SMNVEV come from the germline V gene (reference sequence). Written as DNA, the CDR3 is TGTGCCAGCAGTCGACAGGGGGTGCGTAGCAATCAGCCCCAGCATTTT. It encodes CASSRQGVRSNQPQHF.

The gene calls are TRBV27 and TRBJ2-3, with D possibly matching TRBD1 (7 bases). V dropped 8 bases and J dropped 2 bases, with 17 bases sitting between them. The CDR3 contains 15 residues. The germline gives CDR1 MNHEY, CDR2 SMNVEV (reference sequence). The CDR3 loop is CASASQGGYTDTQYF. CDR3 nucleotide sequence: TGTGCCAGCGCAAGCCAGGGGGGTTACACAGATACGCAGTATTTT.

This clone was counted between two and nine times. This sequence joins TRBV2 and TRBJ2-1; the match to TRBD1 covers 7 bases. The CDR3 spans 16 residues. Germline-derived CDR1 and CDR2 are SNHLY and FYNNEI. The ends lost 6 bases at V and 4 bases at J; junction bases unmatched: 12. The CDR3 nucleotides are TGTGCCAGCAGAGGGGCTCCGGGACAGAGATACAATGAGCAGTTCTTC. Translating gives CASRGAPGQRYNEQFF.

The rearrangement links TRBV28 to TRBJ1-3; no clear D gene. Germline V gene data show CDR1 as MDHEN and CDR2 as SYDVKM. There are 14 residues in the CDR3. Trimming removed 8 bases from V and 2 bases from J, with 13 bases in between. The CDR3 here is CASSWGGTGNTIYF. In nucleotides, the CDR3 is TGTGCCAGCTCTTGGGGAGGTACTGGAAACACCATATATTTT.

The CDR3 coding sequence is TGCGCCAGCAGCCCCAGACAGGGGAATTCCTATAATTCACCCCTCCACTTT. Protein product: CASSPRQGNSYNSPLHF. The gene calls are TRBV5-1 and TRBJ1-6, with TRBD1 matching 8 bases. CDR1 and CDR2 from the germline V gene are SGHRS and YFSETQ. J was trimmed by 1 base and V by 4 bases; bases with no gene match: 7. CDR3 length equals 17 residues.

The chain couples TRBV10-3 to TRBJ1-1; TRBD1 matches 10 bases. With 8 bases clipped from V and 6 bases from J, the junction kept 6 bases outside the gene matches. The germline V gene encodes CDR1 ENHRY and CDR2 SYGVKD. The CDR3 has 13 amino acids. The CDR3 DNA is TGTGCCATCGTCCCGGGACAGGGGTCTGAAGCTTTCTTT. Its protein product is CAIVPGQGSEAFF.

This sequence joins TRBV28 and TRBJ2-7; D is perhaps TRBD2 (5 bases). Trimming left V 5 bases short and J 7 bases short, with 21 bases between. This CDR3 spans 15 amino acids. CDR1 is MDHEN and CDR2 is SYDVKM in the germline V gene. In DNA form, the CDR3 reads TGTGCCAGCAGTCCCCCATCGGTCCCGGGGAAAGAGCAGTACGTC. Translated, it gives CASSPPSVPGKEQYV.

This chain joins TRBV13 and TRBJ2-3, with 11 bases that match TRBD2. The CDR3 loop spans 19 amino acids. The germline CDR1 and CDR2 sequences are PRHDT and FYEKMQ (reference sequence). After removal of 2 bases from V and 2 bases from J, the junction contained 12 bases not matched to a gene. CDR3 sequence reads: CASSLKPLLLAGDTDTQYF. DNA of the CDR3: TGTGCCAGCAGCTTAAAACCCCTACTACTAGCGGGGGACACAGATACGCAGTATTTT.

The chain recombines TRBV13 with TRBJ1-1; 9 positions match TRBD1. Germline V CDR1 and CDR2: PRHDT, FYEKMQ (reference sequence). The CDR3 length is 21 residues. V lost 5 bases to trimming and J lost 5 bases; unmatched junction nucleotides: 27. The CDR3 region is CASSQNNRSRTGVKRRTEAFF. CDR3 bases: TGTGCCAGCAGCCAAAATAACCGCTCCAGGACAGGGGTAAAGAGGAGGACTGAAGCTTTCTTT.

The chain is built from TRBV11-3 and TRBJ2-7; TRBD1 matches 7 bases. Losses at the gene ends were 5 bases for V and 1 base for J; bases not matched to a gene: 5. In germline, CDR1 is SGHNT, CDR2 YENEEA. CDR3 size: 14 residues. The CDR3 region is CASSPRQGSYEQYF. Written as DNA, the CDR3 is TGTGCCAGCAGCCCCCGACAGGGATCCTACGAGCAGTACTTC.

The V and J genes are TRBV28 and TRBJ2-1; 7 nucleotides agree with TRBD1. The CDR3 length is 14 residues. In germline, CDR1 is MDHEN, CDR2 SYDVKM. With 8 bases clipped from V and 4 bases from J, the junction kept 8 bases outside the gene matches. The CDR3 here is CASLTGTVYNEQFF. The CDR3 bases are TGTGCCAGCCTCACCGGGACAGTATACAATGAGCAGTTCTTC. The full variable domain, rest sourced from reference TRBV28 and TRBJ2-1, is DVKVTQSSRYLVKRTGEKVFLECVQDMDHENMFWYRQDPGLGLRLIYFSYDVKMKEKGDIPEGYSVSREKKERFSLILESASTNQTSMYLCASLTGTVYNEQFFGPGTRLTVL.

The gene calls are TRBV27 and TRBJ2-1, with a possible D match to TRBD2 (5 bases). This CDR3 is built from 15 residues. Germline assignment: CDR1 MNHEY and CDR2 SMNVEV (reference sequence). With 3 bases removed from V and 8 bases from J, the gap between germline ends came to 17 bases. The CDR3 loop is CASSFLLAHGDEQFF. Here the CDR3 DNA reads TGTGCCAGCAGTTTTCTCCTAGCTCATGGCGATGAGCAGTTCTTC.

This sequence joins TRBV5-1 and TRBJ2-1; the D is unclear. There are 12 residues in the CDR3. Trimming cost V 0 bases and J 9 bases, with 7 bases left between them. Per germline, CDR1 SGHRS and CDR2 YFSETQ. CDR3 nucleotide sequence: TGCGCCAGCAGCTTGGATAACGGTGAGCAGTTCTTC. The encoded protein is CASSLDNGEQFF.

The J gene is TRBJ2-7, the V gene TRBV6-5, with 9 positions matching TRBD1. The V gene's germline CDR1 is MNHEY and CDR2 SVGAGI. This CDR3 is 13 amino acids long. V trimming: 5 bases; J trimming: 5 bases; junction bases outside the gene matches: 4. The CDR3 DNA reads TGTGCCAGCAGTCCCCGGACAGGGGACGAGCAGTACGTC. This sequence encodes CASSPRTGDEQYV.